The 31 T cell receptor beta chains listed next were all sequenced from one sample in a study of cytomegalovirus exposure and HLA in healthy donors. PCR amplification relied on 60 Vbeta primers (plus 13 Jbeta primers). This table comes from immunoSEQ multiplex PCR, and its TCRdb copy is limited to in-frame clones, with some not included. The table lists tens of thousands of clones, around 80% of them singletons, with 2% to 3% in the top ten. Sequencing was done on a sample of PBMCs. Receptors were obtained from a male donor in good health and CMV-seropositive.

A few counts support this clone. The chain employs TRBV5-6 and TRBJ1-2, with D possibly matching TRBD1 (5 bases). The V gene's germline CDR1 is SGHDT and CDR2 YYEEEE. The CDR3 is 13 residues long. Trimming removed 3 bases at V and 5 bases at J, with 11 bases between. The chain's CDR3 is CASSSSGGYGYTF. Written as DNA, the CDR3 is TGTGCCAGCAGCTCCTCGGGGGGGTATGGCTACACCTTC. The full variable domain, rest sourced from reference TRBV5-6 and TRBJ1-2, is DAGVTQSPTHLIKTRGQQVTLRCSPKSGHDTVSWYQQALGQGPQFIFQYYEEEERQRGNFPDRFSGHQFPNYSSELNVNALLLGDSALYLCASSSSGGYGYTFGSGTRLTVV.

The DNA for the CDR3 is TGTGCCAGCAGTTTACAGGGGGCGCGAGGCACTGAAGCTTTCTTT. Translated: CASSLQGARGTEAFF. The gene calls are TRBV28 and TRBJ1-1; 8 nucleotides match TRBD1. V shed 2 bases and J 4 bases; nucleotides not matched to a gene: 6. The CDR3 is 15 amino acids. Per germline, CDR1 MDHEN and CDR2 SYDVKM.

The rearrangement joins TRBV11-2 to TRBJ1-3, with D possibly being TRBD1 (5 bases). Germline assignment: CDR1 SGHAT and CDR2 FQNNGV. The CDR3 spans 16 residues. V was trimmed by 0 bases and J by 4 bases, leaving 13 bases between them. The CDR3 sequence is CASSLDRGSFGNTIYF. The CDR3, as DNA: TGTGCCAGCAGCTTAGACCGGGGGAGCTTCGGAAACACCATATATTTT.

The chain uses TRBV7-6 and TRBJ1-4, with D hard to call. Between the trimmed V and J ends, which lost 5 bases and 6 bases, there was a span of 10 bases. CDR1 is SGHVS, CDR2 FNYEAQ, per germline. The CDR3 spans 13 residues. CDR3 coding DNA: TGTGCCAGCAGCCCAGGTTTAGATGAAAAACTGTTTTTT. Its translation: CASSPGLDEKLFF.

The CDR3 is CASSLTPTSRDTQYF. CDR3 DNA sequence: TGTGCCAGCAGCTTAACCCCGACTAGTCGGGATACGCAGTATTTT. This chain links TRBV7-3 with TRBJ2-3; D is perhaps TRBD2 (6 bases). There are 15 residues in the CDR3. V was shortened by 0 bases and J by 6 bases, with 13 bases between the two germline ends. Germline values: CDR1 SGHTA, CDR2 FQGTGA.

The chain is built from TRBV7-9 and TRBJ2-7; 10 bases align to TRBD1. V lost 4 bases to trimming and J lost 5 bases; unmatched junction nucleotides: 5. The germline CDR1 and CDR2 sequences are SEHNR and FQNEAQ (reference sequence). The CDR3 has 14 residues. CDR3 amino acids: CASSSTGGAHEQYF. The CDR3 DNA follows: TGTGCCAGCAGCTCGACAGGGGGCGCGCACGAGCAGTACTTC.

The chain links TRBV5-4 to TRBJ1-1; 9 nucleotides match TRBD1. The CDR3 totals 15 residues. Germline CDR1 SGHNT, CDR2 YYREEE (reference sequence). Trimming removed 4 bases from V and 5 bases from J; junction bases left unmatched: 9. CDR3 region: CASSTTGGVRTEAFF. In nucleotides, the CDR3 is TGTGCCAGCAGCACAACAGGGGGCGTGAGGACTGAAGCTTTCTTT.

The rearrangement links TRBV13 to TRBJ2-3; D perhaps matches TRBD1 (6 bases). In germline, CDR1 is PRHDT, CDR2 FYEKMQ (reference sequence). V was clipped by 3 bases and J by 5 bases, with 9 bases between them. This CDR3 region has 13 residues. Here the CDR3 DNA reads TGTGCCAGCAGCTTTTCAGGGGTAGATACGCAGTATTTT. Translated, it gives CASSFSGVDTQYF.

This clone was seen a handful of times. The V and J genes are TRBV7-2 and TRBJ1-2; tentative D call: TRBD1 (5 bases). Between the trimmed V and J ends, which lost 4 bases and 5 bases, there was a span of 20 bases. The CDR3 totals 16 residues. CDR1 is SGHTA, CDR2 FQGNSA, per germline. The CDR3, as DNA: TGTGCCAGCAGCTACGATAGACAGTCCGGGGGGTATGGCTACACCTTC. Its translation: CASSYDRQSGGYGYTF.

The chain recombines TRBV27 with TRBJ2-7, with TRBD2 identical over 7 bases. Germline values: CDR1 MNHEY, CDR2 SMNVEV (reference sequence). The CDR3 extends over 15 amino acids. The junction had 4 bases not matched to a gene; V was cut back by 0 bases and J by 2 bases. The CDR3 spells CASSLSTSVAYEQYF. As DNA, the CDR3 is TGTGCCAGCAGTTTATCCACTAGCGTTGCCTACGAGCAGTACTTC.

The chain is built from TRBV7-2 and TRBJ2-7, with D tentatively TRBD2 (6 bases). The CDR3 loop spans 14 amino acids. Germline lookup yields CDR1 SGHTA and CDR2 FQGNSA. The ends were cut back, 0 bases at V and 3 bases at J, with 9 bases in the middle. The CDR3 nucleotides are TGTGCCAGCAGCTTAGCGGGAGGTAACTACGAGCAGTACTTC. Translating it yields CASSLAGGNYEQYF. The variable domain in full, completed from reference TRBV7-2 and TRBJ2-7, reads GAGVSQSPSNKVTEKGKDVELRCDPISGHTALYWYRQSLGQGLEFLIYFQGNSAPDKSGLPSDRFSAERTGGSVSTLTIQRTQQEDSAVYLCASSLAGGNYEQYFGPGTRLTVT.

The rearrangement joins TRBV23-1 to TRBJ2-3; no reliable D call. TRBV23-1 counts as an open reading frame of uncertain function. This CDR3 contains 17 residues. Trimming pared 1 base from V and 2 bases from J, leaving 16 bases between. CDR3 protein: CASSQLMQAIITDTQYF. In nucleotides, the CDR3 is TGCGCCAGCAGTCAATTAATGCAGGCCATCATCACAGATACGCAGTATTTT.

This clone came up many times. This chain joins TRBV7-9 and TRBJ2-3, with a tentative D call TRBD2 (6 bases). V was shortened by 5 bases and J by 1 base, with 7 bases between the two germline ends. CDR1 is SEHNR and CDR2 is FQNEAQ in the germline V gene (reference sequence). The CDR3 runs to 13 residues. The CDR3 here is CASSGEGTDTQYF. CDR3 DNA: TGTGCCAGCAGCGGGGAGGGCACAGATACGCAGTATTTT.

Worth noting for this clone: Other DNA sequences of this sample code for an identical CDR3. This sequence joins TRBV6-1 and TRBJ2-7, with 10 bases identical to TRBD1. Germline trimming cut 6 bases from V and 3 bases from J; bases unmatched to any gene: 2. The CDR3 runs to 13 residues. CDR1 is MNHNS and CDR2 is SASEGT in the germline V gene. Written as DNA, the CDR3 is TGTGCCAGCAGGAGGACAGGGGGCTACGAGCAGTACTTC. As protein: CASRRTGGYEQYF.

This rearrangement joins TRBV27 to TRBJ2-7, with 10 positions matching TRBD1. The junction had 9 bases not matched to a gene; V was cut back by 6 bases and J by 4 bases. From germline, CDR1 is MNHEY and CDR2 SMNVEV (reference sequence). This CDR3 region has 15 residues. The CDR3 sequence: CASSPTRGQGYEQYF. Written as DNA, the CDR3 is TGTGCCAGCAGCCCGACTCGGGGACAGGGGTACGAGCAGTACTTC.

The table lists this clone with a few counts. The V call is TRBV5-1, the J call TRBJ2-6, with 8 nucleotides matching TRBD1. The germline CDR1 and CDR2 sequences are SGHRS and YFSETQ. V shed 2 bases and J 0 bases; nucleotides not matched to a gene: 4. The CDR3 is made up of 17 amino acids. The CDR3 DNA is TGCGCCAGCAGCTTATCGGACAGGGCCTCTGGGGCCAACGTCCTGACTTTC. Translation: CASSLSDRASGANVLTF.

This clone was recorded only once. The rearrangement links TRBV27 to TRBJ2-1; TRBD2 agrees at 13 bases. Germline V gene lookup returns CDR1 MNHEY and CDR2 SMNVEV (reference sequence). This CDR3 contains 15 residues. J lost 9 bases, V lost 3 bases, and 5 bases had no gene match. In DNA form, the CDR3 reads TGTGCCAGCAGTTTTCGCGGGACTAGCGGGGCTGAGCAGTTCTTC. Encoded protein: CASSFRGTSGAEQFF.

This chain joins TRBV5-4 and TRBJ1-2; 8 bases agree with TRBD1. Germline V gives CDR1 SGHNT, CDR2 YYREEE (reference sequence). CDR3 length: 14 amino acids. V was pared by 4 bases and J by 5 bases, with 7 bases of the junction left unmatched. The CDR3 sequence is CASSPGQATYGYTF. CDR3 nucleotides: TGTGCCAGCAGCCCGGGACAGGCTACGTATGGCTACACCTTC.

The V call is TRBV13, the J call TRBJ2-1; D is possibly TRBD1 (5 bases). Per the germline V gene, CDR1 is PRHDT and CDR2 is FYEKMQ (reference sequence). This CDR3 comprises 16 residues. Trimming left V 5 bases short and J 5 bases short, with 19 bases between. CDR3: CASSLREGAGNNEQFF. CDR3 in DNA: TGTGCCAGCAGCCTCCGAGAAGGGGCAGGAAACAATGAGCAGTTCTTC.

The chain combines TRBV5-1 with TRBJ2-5, with D perhaps assigned TRBD1 or TRBD2 (5 bases each). Gene TRBJ2-7 matches the end of the DNA better, so the J call may be wrong. The CDR3 sequence is 14 residues long. CDR1 and CDR2 from the germline V gene are SGHRS and YFSETQ. The DNA for the CDR3 is TGCGCCAGCAGCTTGGATCCGGGGCGGGACGAGCAGTACTTC. Its protein product is CASSLDPGRDEQYF.

The V and J genes are TRBV9 and TRBJ2-3; D call uncertain. Per germline, CDR1 SGDLS and CDR2 YYNGEE. This CDR3 is 11 amino acids long. V was shortened by 2 bases and J by 7 bases, with 5 bases between the two germline ends. The CDR3 protein is CASSVKNTQYF. As DNA, the CDR3 is TGTGCCAGCAGCGTCAAAAATACGCAGTATTTT.

This clone was counted only a few times. This chain joins TRBV5-5 and TRBJ2-7; D is unresolved. Germline assignment: CDR1 SGHKS and CDR2 YYEKEE (reference sequence). V was clipped by 4 bases and J by 2 bases, with 10 bases between them. The CDR3 is 13 residues long. CDR3 sequence reads: CASSRGEPYEQYF. The CDR3 region has the DNA TGTGCCAGCAGCCGTGGAGAGCCCTACGAGCAGTACTTC.

This clone is a singleton in its sample. The chain employs TRBV28 and TRBJ1-5; 7 nucleotides match TRBD1. CDR1 and CDR2 (germline): MDHEN, SYDVKM. CDR3 length: 15 amino acids. V was pared by 1 base and J by 5 bases, with 5 bases of the junction left unmatched. The CDR3, as DNA: TGTGCCAGCAGTTTATATACGACAGGGTATCAGCCCCAGCATTTT. It codes for CASSLYTTGYQPQHF. Variable domain in full (rest from reference TRBV28 and TRBJ1-5): DVKVTQSSRYLVKRTGEKVFLECVQDMDHENMFWYRQDPGLGLRLIYFSYDVKMKEKGDIPEGYSVSREKKERFSLILESASTNQTSMYLCASSLYTTGYQPQHFGDGTRLSIL.

This clone occurred a few times. The chain has TRBV29-1 and TRBJ2-7; TRBD1 matches at 10 bases. V shed 3 bases and J 5 bases; nucleotides not matched to a gene: 4. The CDR3 contains 13 residues. The germline gives CDR1 SQVTM, CDR2 ANQGSEA. The CDR3 sequence: CSVEGQGSHEQYF. The CDR3 coding sequence is TGCAGCGTTGAGGGACAGGGGTCACACGAGCAGTACTTC.

This clone was counted between two and nine times. V and J are TRBV7-9 and TRBJ2-3; D is possibly TRBD2 (6 bases). The CDR3 loop spans 18 amino acids. Trimming removed 8 bases at V and 2 bases at J, with 26 bases between. CDR1 and CDR2 from the germline V gene are SEHNR and FQNEAQ (reference sequence). This CDR3 reads CASSARVSLGTDTDTQYF. The CDR3 coding sequence is TGTGCCAGCTCCGCCCGGGTTTCACTGGGGACTGACACAGATACGCAGTATTTT.

The V gene is TRBV6-1, the J gene TRBJ1-5; D remains ambiguous. Trimming pared 6 bases from V and 16 bases from J, leaving 28 bases between. Looked up from germline, CDR1 is MNHNS and CDR2 is SASEGT. This CDR3 has 15 residues. This CDR3 is CASSVTRTLREGPHF. CDR3 bases: TGTGCCAGCAGCGTTACTCGGACTTTGAGGGAGGGCCCTCATTTT.

The chain has TRBV15 and TRBJ1-2, with 7 bases that match TRBD1. V gave up 5 bases and J gave up 7 bases; unmatched junction bases: 4. The germline CDR1 and CDR2 sequences are LNHNV and YYDKDF (reference sequence). The CDR3 has 12 amino acids. The CDR3 sequence: CATSPRTGGYTF. DNA of the CDR3: TGTGCCACCAGCCCCCGGACAGGTGGCTACACCTTC.

This chain links TRBV28 with TRBJ2-1, with 14 positions matching TRBD2. The V gene end was trimmed by 3 bases and the J gene end by 1 base; junction bases not matched to a gene: 17. Germline loops: CDR1 MDHEN, CDR2 SYDVKM. This CDR3 region has 22 residues. For the CDR3, the DNA is TGTGCCAGCAGTTTGGTTGCTAATCCGGGACTAGCGGGAGTGCGTTCCTACAATGAGCAGTTCTTC. Translating it yields CASSLVANPGLAGVRSYNEQFF.

The table lists this clone with a few counts. The chain combines TRBV10-1 with TRBJ2-7; 13 bases fit TRBD2. Germline assignment: CDR1 WNHNN and CDR2 SYGVQD (reference sequence). This CDR3 has 17 amino acids. J gave up 7 bases and V 7 bases, and 16 bases lay outside the gene matches. The CDR3 is CASIRRLPGTSGKEQYF. The CDR3 region has the DNA TGCGCCAGCATCAGAAGACTTCCCGGGACTAGCGGGAAAGAGCAGTACTTC.

The V and J genes are TRBV15 and TRBJ1-5, with no clear D. CDR1 is LNHNV, CDR2 YYDKDF, per germline (reference sequence). V was pared by 1 base and J by 3 bases, with 7 bases between. The CDR3 is made up of 14 amino acids. The CDR3 protein is CATSRVRTNQPQHF. The CDR3, as DNA: TGTGCCACCAGCAGAGTCAGAACCAATCAGCCCCAGCATTTT.

This clone was counted once. J is TRBJ2-1 and V is TRBV9; 7 nucleotides agree with TRBD2. The CDR3 has 13 residues. Germline V gene data show CDR1 as SGDLS and CDR2 as YYNGEE. V lost 5 bases, J lost 5 bases, and 4 bases stayed unmatched. The CDR3 nucleotides are TGTGCCAGCAGTTCGGCGGGGGACAATGAGCAGTTCTTC. Protein sequence: CASSSAGDNEQFF.